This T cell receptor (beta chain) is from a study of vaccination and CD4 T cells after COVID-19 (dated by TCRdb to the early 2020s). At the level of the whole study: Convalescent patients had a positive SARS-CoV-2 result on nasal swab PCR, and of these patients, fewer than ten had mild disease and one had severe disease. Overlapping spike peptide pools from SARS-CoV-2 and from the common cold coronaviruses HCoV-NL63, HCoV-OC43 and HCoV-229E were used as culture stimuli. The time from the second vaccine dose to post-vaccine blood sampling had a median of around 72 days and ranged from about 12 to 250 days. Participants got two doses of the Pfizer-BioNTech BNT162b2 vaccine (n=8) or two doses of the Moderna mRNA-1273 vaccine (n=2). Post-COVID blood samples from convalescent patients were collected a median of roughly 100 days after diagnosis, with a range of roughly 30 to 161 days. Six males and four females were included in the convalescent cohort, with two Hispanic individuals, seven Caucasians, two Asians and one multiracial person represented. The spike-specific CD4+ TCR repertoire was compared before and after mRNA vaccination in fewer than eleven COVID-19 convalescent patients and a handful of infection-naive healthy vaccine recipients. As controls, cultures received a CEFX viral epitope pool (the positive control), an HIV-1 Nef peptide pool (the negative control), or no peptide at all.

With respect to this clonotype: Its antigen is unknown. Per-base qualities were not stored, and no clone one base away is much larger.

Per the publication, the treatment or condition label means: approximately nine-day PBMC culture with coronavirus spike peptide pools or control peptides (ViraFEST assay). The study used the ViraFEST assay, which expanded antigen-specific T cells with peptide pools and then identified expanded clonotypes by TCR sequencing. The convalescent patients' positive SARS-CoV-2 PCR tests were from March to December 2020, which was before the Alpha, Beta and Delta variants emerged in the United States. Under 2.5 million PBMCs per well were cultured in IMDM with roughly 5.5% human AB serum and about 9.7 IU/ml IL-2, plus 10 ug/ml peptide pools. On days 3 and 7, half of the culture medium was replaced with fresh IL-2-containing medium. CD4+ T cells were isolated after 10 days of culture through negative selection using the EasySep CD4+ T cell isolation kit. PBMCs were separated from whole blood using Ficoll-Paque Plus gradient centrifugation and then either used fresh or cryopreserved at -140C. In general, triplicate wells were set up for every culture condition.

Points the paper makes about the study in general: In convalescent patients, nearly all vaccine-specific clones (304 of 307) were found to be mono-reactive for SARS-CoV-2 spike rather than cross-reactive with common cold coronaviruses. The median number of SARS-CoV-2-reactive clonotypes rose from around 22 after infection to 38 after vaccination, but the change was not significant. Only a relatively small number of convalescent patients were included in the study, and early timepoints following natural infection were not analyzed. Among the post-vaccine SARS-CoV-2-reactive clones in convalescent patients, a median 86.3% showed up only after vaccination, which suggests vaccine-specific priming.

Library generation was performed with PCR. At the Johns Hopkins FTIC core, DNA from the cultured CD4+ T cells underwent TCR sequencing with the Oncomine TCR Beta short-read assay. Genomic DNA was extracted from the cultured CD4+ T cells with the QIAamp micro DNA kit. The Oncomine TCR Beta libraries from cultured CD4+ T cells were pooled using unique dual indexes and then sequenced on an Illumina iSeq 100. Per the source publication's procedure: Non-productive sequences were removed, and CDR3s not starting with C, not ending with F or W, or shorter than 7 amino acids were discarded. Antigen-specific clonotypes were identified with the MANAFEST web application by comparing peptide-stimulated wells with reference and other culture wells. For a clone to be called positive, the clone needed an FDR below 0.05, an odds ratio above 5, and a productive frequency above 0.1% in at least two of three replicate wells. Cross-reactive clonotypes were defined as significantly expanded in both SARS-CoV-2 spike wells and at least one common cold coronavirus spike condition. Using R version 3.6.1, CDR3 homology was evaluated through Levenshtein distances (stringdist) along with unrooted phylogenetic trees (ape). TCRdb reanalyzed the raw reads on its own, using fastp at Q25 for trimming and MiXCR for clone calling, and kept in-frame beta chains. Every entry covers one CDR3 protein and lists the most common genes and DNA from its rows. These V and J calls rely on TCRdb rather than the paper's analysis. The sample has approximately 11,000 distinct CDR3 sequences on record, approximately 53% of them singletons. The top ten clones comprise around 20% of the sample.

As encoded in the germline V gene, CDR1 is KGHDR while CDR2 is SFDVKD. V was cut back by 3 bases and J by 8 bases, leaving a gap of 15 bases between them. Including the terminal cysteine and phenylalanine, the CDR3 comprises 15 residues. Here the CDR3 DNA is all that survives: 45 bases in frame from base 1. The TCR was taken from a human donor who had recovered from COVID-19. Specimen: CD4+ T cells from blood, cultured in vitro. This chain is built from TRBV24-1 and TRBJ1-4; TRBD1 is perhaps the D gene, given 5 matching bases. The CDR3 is CATSDTGTLGEKLFF. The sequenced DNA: TGTGCCACCAGTGATACCGGGACCTTAGGGGAAAAACTGTTTTTT.